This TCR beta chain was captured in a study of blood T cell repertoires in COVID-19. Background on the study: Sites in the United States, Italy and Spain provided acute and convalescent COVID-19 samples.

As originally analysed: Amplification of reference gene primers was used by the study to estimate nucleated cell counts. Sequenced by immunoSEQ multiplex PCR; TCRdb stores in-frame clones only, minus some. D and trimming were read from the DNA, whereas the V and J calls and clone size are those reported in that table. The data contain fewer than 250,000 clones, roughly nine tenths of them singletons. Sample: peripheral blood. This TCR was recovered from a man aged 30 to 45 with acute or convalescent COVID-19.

The CDR3 spells CASSIAPGQPQHF. The CDR3 nucleotides read TGTGCCAGTAGTATAGCCCCCGGTCAGCCCCAGCATTTT. V usage is TRBV19 and J usage is TRBJ1-5; D call uncertain. The CDR3 length is 13 residues. V was trimmed by 1 base and J by 6 bases, leaving 7 bases between them. Per the germline V gene, CDR1 is LNHDA and CDR2 is SQIVND (reference sequence).